Presented here are 32 T cell receptor beta chains from one specimen sequenced in a study of regulatory T cells in long-lasting Graves disease. As for time point: newly diagnosed GD, antithyroid drugs for less than 3 months. The TCR library was made from RNA extracted from PBMCs. Through Arm-PCR of CDR3 regions and iRepertoire HTBI primers, TCR beta libraries were built. TCRdb reprocessed the multiplex PCR reads via MiXCR and lists one record per CDR3 protein. The sample records 400,000 to 500,000 distinct CDR3 sequences, about 15% being singletons. These data were likewise used in another study, on T cells in Graves' hyperthyroidism and ophthalmopathy.

The specimen comprised peripheral blood mononuclear cells (PBMCs), sampled at new diagnosis, from a patient treated with antithyroid drugs. The origin of the receptors is a woman aged 25 to 39 with Graves disease.

This clonotype was observed many times. The chain links TRBV28 to TRBJ2-1; 7 nucleotides match TRBD2. The CDR3 spans 13 residues. CDR1 and CDR2 from the germline V gene are MDHEN and SYDVKM. CDR3 sequence reads: CALGGRARDEQFF. CDR3 nucleotides: TGTGCGTTGGGGGGGAGGGCCCGAGATGAGCAGTTCTTC. The variable domain in full, completed from reference TRBV28 and TRBJ2-1, reads DVKVTQSSRYLVKRTGEKVFLECVQDMDHENMFWYRQDPGLGLRLIYFSYDVKMKEKGDIPEGYSVSREKKERFSLILESASTNQTSMYLCALGGRARDEQFFGPGTRLTVL.

This clonotype was detected ten times or more. The chain is built from TRBV6-1 and TRBJ2-3, with a possible D match to TRBD2 (6 bases). CDR3 length equals 11 residues. The germline CDR1 and CDR2 sequences are MNHNS and SASEGT. V gave up 8 bases and J gave up 3 bases, with 6 bases separating them. The CDR3 DNA sequence: TGTGCCAGCGGGAGGACAGATACGCAGTATTTT. Translation gives CASGRTDTQYF.

V usage is TRBV2 and J usage is TRBJ2-5, with 10 bases matching TRBD2. The trim removed 6 bases at V and 5 bases at J, leaving 18 bases unmatched. The CDR3 runs 18 residues. The germline V gene has CDR1 SNHLY and CDR2 FYNNEI. For the CDR3, the DNA is TGTGCCAGCAGCTTAGTGAGGCTAGCGGGAGTGGGTGGGGAGACCCAGTACTTC. Its protein product is CASSLVRLAGVGGETQYF.

The sample holds many counts of this clonotype. The rearrangement joins TRBV12-3 or TRBV12-4 to TRBJ2-7; a weak D match, TRBD1 (5 bases). The CDR3 covers 15 residues. The V end was cut by 7 bases, the J end by 3 bases, with 19 bases between. The DNA of the CDR3 is TGTGCCAGCATCAGAGACAGTCAACCTTTCTACGAGCAGTACTTC. Residues: CASIRDSQPFYEQYF.

Many counts were recorded for this clonotype. V gene TRBV18 combines with J gene TRBJ1-2; D is uncertain. The V end was cut by 5 bases, the J end by 5 bases, with 9 bases between. Germline V gives CDR1 KGHSH, CDR2 LQKENI. There are 12 residues in the CDR3. CDR3 region: CASSSLEYGYTF. Here the CDR3 DNA reads TGTGCCAGCTCATCCCTGGAGTATGGCTACACCTTC. The full variable domain, with the rest looked up from reference TRBV18 and TRBJ1-2, is NAGVMQNPRHLVRRRGQEARLRCSPMKGHSHVYWYRQLPEEGLKFMVYLQKENIIDESGMPKERFSAEFPKEGPSILRIQQVVRGDSAAYFCASSSLEYGYTFGSGTRLTVV.

This clonotype has a count of ten or more. The chain recombines TRBV3-1 with TRBJ2-7, with TRBD2 identical over 7 bases. With 4 bases clipped from V and 3 bases from J, the junction kept 9 bases outside the gene matches. Germline-derived CDR1 and CDR2 are LGHDT and YNNKEL (reference sequence). This CDR3 comprises 15 residues. The CDR3 region is CASSLSGGLGYEQYF. The CDR3 DNA reads TGTGCCAGCAGCCTCTCGGGGGGTCTCGGCTACGAGCAGTACTTC.

This clonotype was recorded at least ten times. J is TRBJ1-5 and V is TRBV20-1; D gene ambiguous. V lost 2 bases, J lost 0 bases, and 14 bases lay in between. The germline gives CDR1 DFQATT, CDR2 SNEGSKA (reference sequence). The CDR3 spans 16 residues. CDR3 coding DNA: TGCAGTGCTAGATTCTCGGGAAACCTTAGCAATCAGCCCCAGCATTTT. Amino acids: CSARFSGNLSNQPQHF.

This clonotype has a single count. A single base separates this from a much larger clone, so it may be a read error. This rearrangement joins TRBV6-1 to TRBJ1-1; TRBD1 aligns across 7 bases. Germline-derived CDR1 and CDR2 are MNHNS and SASEGT. The CDR3 runs to 18 residues. CDR3 DNA sequence: TGTGCCGGCAGCCCCTACCAAGGGGGCAGGGGAGCGAACACTGAAGCTTTCTTT. As protein: CAGSPYQGGRGANTEAFF.

This clonotype was counted ten times or more. The CDR3 region is CASDRNGDTQYF. The CDR3 nucleotides are TGTGCCAGCGACCGTAACGGGGATACGCAGTATTTT. The V and J genes are TRBV11-2 and TRBJ2-3; D remains ambiguous. Trimming removed 8 bases at V and 6 bases at J, with 12 bases between. This CDR3 has 12 residues. CDR1 and CDR2 (germline): SGHAT, FQNNGV. The entire variable domain, with the rest obtained from reference TRBV11-2 and TRBJ2-3, is as follows: EAGVAQSPRYKIIEKRQSVAFWCNPISGHATLYWYQQILGQGPKLLIQFQNNGVVDDSQLPKDRFSAERLKGVDSTLKIQPAKLEDSAVYLCASDRNGDTQYFGPGTRLTVL.

Many counts were recorded for this clonotype. V and J are TRBV9 and TRBJ2-2; 9 nucleotides align to TRBD1. V lost 4 bases to trimming and J lost 3 bases; unmatched junction nucleotides: 4. The CDR3 is 15 amino acids. Per germline, CDR1 SGDLS and CDR2 YYNGEE. For the CDR3, the DNA is TGTGCCAGCAGCTTCCGGGACAGGGACACCGGGGAGCTGTTTTTT. Translating it yields CASSFRDRDTGELFF.

The chain combines TRBV20-1 with TRBJ2-5; 16 positions match TRBD2. The J segment lost 4 bases and the V segment lost 6 bases, leaving 11 bases of the junction unmatched. The CDR3 consists of 17 residues. From germline, CDR1 is DFQATT and CDR2 SNEGSKA (reference sequence). CDR3 sequence (DNA): TGCAGTGCCCTCCCGGGACTAGCGGGAGGGCCTGGAGAGACCCAGTACTTC. It is translated as CSALPGLAGGPGETQYF.

The genes are TRBV11-2 and TRBJ2-2, with TRBD2 identical over 7 bases. V was clipped by 5 bases and J by 0 bases; unmatched bases: 6. The germline V gene encodes CDR1 SGHAT and CDR2 FQNNGV. This CDR3 has 16 residues. The CDR3, as DNA: TGTGCCAGCAGCCACCCGGGGGGAACGAACACCGGGGAGCTGTTTTTT. Translating it yields CASSHPGGTNTGELFF.

As to this clonotype: A read error may explain this, as a much larger clone is one base away. The chain couples TRBV28 to TRBJ2-3, with TRBD1 as a possible D gene (6 bases). The CDR3 runs 15 residues. Germline loops: CDR1 MDHEN, CDR2 SYDVKM. V was trimmed by 5 bases and J by 1 base, leaving 13 bases between them. CDR3: CASSPPGHRTDTQYF. CDR3 coding DNA: TGTGCCAGCAGTCCTCCGGGACACCGCACAGATACGCAGTATTTT.

The chain joins TRBV28 to TRBJ1-6; D not certain. The V gene's germline CDR1 is MDHEN and CDR2 SYDVKM. The CDR3 sequence is 14 residues long. The V gene lost 7 bases and the J gene lost 10 bases, with 17 bases spanning the gap. The CDR3 sequence is CASTRPGRRSPLHF. The CDR3 DNA is TGTGCCAGCACCCGACCGGGCCGTCGGTCACCCCTCCACTTT. Using reference TRBV28 and TRBJ1-6 for the parts outside the CDR3, the full variable domain is DVKVTQSSRYLVKRTGEKVFLECVQDMDHENMFWYRQDPGLGLRLIYFSYDVKMKEKGDIPEGYSVSREKKERFSLILESASTNQTSMYLCASTRPGRRSPLHFGNGTRLTVT.

This clonotype has at least ten counts. V is TRBV19 and J is TRBJ1-1; tentative D call: TRBD1 (6 bases). This CDR3 spans 14 amino acids. Trimming cost V 8 bases and J 6 bases, with 19 bases left between them. CDR1 and CDR2 (germline): LNHDA, SQIVND (reference sequence). The CDR3 here is CASHSRQVGAEAFF. CDR3 DNA: TGTGCCAGTCATTCCCGACAGGTGGGCGCTGAAGCTTTCTTT. Looking up the rest from reference TRBV19 and TRBJ1-1 gives the full variable domain: DGGITQSPKYLFRKEGQNVTLSCEQNLNHDAMYWYRQDPGQGLRLIYYSQIVNDFQKGDIAEGYSVSREKKESFPLTVTSAQKNPTAFYLCASHSRQVGAEAFFGQGTRLTVV.

This clonotype was observed at least ten times. The CDR3 protein is CASQQGTTLLPNTQYF. In nucleotides, the CDR3 is TGTGCCAGCCAACAAGGGACTACTCTCTTACCCAATACGCAGTATTTT. The rearrangement links TRBV7-9 to TRBJ2-3; TRBD2 agrees at 7 bases. Trimming took 8 bases from V and 7 from J; bases not matched to a gene: 18. This CDR3 spans 16 amino acids. Germline CDR1 is SEHNR and CDR2 is FQNEAQ (reference sequence).

This clonotype showed up many times. For the CDR3, the DNA is TGCAGTGCGGGACTTCGGGACGCCGGGGGGAATGAGCAGTTCTTC. Translation: CSAGLRDAGGNEQFF. The genes are TRBV20-1 and TRBJ2-1, with 7 bases fitting TRBD2. The germline gives CDR1 DFQATT, CDR2 SNEGSKA (reference sequence). The CDR3 loop spans 15 amino acids. The V gene end was trimmed by 6 bases and the J gene end by 7 bases; junction bases not matched to a gene: 15.

The rearrangement uses TRBV6-1 and TRBJ1-5; 11 bases fit TRBD1. Per the germline V gene, CDR1 is MNHNS and CDR2 is SASEGT. After removal of 7 bases from V and 7 bases from J, the junction contained 12 bases not matched to a gene. The CDR3 runs 16 residues. The CDR3 here is CASNRTGGTGNQPQHF. In nucleotides, the CDR3 is TGTGCCAGCAACAGGACAGGGGGCACGGGTAACCAGCCCCAGCATTTT.

Only a few counts were recorded for this clonotype. CDR3 region: CSAPVGGNTQETQYF. The CDR3 nucleotides are TGCAGTGCGCCCGTTGGGGGCAACACCCAAGAGACCCAGTACTTC. This chain joins TRBV20-1 and TRBJ2-5; D possibly corresponds to TRBD1 (6 bases). Trimming stripped 6 bases from V and 1 base from J, with 18 bases between. Germline V gives CDR1 DFQATT, CDR2 SNEGSKA (reference sequence). The CDR3 is 15 amino acids.

This clonotype was counted between two and nine times. The chain joins TRBV9 to TRBJ2-7; 8 nucleotides agree with TRBD2. Trimming removed 1 base from V and 7 bases from J; junction bases left unmatched: 7. Germline V gene sequence: CDR1 SGDLS, CDR2 YYNGEE. The CDR3 loop spans 14 amino acids. CDR3 amino acids: CASSVLMAGGEQYF. The CDR3 nucleotides are TGTGCCAGCAGCGTATTGATGGCGGGAGGTGAGCAGTACTTC. Based on the CDR3 plus reference TRBV9 and TRBJ2-7, the full variable domain is DSGVTQTPKHLITATGQRVTLRCSPRSGDLSVYWYQQSLDQGLQFLIQYYNGEERAKGNILERFSAQQFPDLHSELNLSSLELGDSALYFCASSVLMAGGEQYFGPGTRLTVT.

This clonotype was seen repeatedly, ten times or more. The chain has TRBV30 and TRBJ1-5; no reliable D call. Trimming took 5 bases from V and 7 from J, leaving 18 bases between them. The CDR3 is made up of 14 amino acids. Looked up from germline, CDR1 is GTSNPN and CDR2 is SVGIG (reference sequence). The CDR3 sequence: CAWESAGMRQPQHF. CDR3 DNA sequence: TGTGCCTGGGAATCGGCGGGGATGCGGCAGCCCCAGCATTTT.

About this clonotype: Germline is not matched at one junction end, which may reflect a read error. V usage is TRBV2 and J usage is TRBJ1-2, with 9 bases identical to TRBD1. The CDR3 length is 13 residues. Germline CDR1 SNHLY, CDR2 FYNNEI. CDR3 coding DNA: TGTGCCGGCAGACAGGGGGAGAACTATGGCTACACCTTC. This gives the protein CAGRQGENYGYTF.

The table lists this clonotype with many counts. The chain recombines TRBV20-1 with TRBJ2-7; D ambiguous. The germline V gene has CDR1 DFQATT and CDR2 SNEGSKA (reference sequence). With 5 bases removed from V and 0 bases from J, the gap between germline ends came to 17 bases. This CDR3 comprises 15 residues. This chain's CDR3 is CSAWAPGSNSYEQYF. The CDR3 DNA sequence: TGCAGTGCTTGGGCCCCCGGATCAAACTCCTACGAGCAGTACTTC.

The rearrangement uses TRBV25-1 and TRBJ2-7; the D is unclear. Germline V CDR1 and CDR2: MGHDK, SYGVNS. Trimming cost V 5 bases and J 4 bases, with 15 bases left between them. The CDR3 is made up of 14 amino acids. The CDR3: CASSPIGSSYEQYF. In nucleotides, the CDR3 is TGTGCCAGCAGTCCAATTGGGTCCTCTTACGAGCAGTACTTC.

This clonotype was observed at least ten times. This chain links TRBV6-2 or TRBV6-3 with TRBJ2-5, with D uncertain. V lost 6 bases and J 5 bases, leaving 13 bases between the germline ends. CDR3 length equals 13 residues. CDR1 and CDR2 from the germline V gene are MNHEY and SVGEGT. The CDR3: CASSRTSLETQYF. DNA for the CDR3: TGTGCCAGCAGCAGGACCTCCTTGGAGACCCAGTACTTC.

The rearrangement links TRBV20-1 to TRBJ2-1; perhaps D is TRBD1 or TRBD2 (5 bases each). CDR3 length: 17 residues. The V gene lost 6 bases and the J gene lost 0 bases, with 21 bases spanning the gap. Germline CDR1 DFQATT, CDR2 SNEGSKA (reference sequence). CDR3 nucleotides: TGCAGTGCCTCATCAACGCAGGGACGCCGCTCCTACAATGAGCAGTTCTTC. Its translation is CSASSTQGRRSYNEQFF.

This clonotype was counted between two and nine times. A read error may produce the germline difference seen at one junction end. The chain uses TRBV12-3 or TRBV12-4 and TRBJ2-1; 8 nucleotides line up with TRBD2. This CDR3 comprises 15 residues. CDR3 sequence (DNA): TGTGCCAGCAACCCCCAAGCGGGAGAGCGGGATGAGCAGCTCTTC. It yields the protein CASNPQAGERDEQLF.

J is TRBJ2-1 and V is TRBV18; D gene uncertain. Germline lookup yields CDR1 KGHSH and CDR2 LQKENI. The length of the CDR3 is 14 residues. V shed 2 bases and J shed 5 bases, with 10 bases lying between them. As DNA, the CDR3 is TGTGCCAGCTCACCATTGCCCCTGAACAATGAGCAGTTCTTC. Amino acids: CASSPLPLNNEQFF.

This clonotype showed up many times. This sequence joins TRBV7-2 and TRBJ2-3; D gene ambiguous. The V gene lost 1 base and the J gene lost 2 bases, with 10 bases spanning the gap. CDR1 and CDR2 (germline): SGHTA, FQGNSA. The length of the CDR3 is 15 residues. In DNA, the CDR3 is TGTGCCAGCAGCTTAGATGCACACAACACAGATACGCAGTATTTT. Translation gives CASSLDAHNTDTQYF.

This clonotype was picked up a small number of times. The chain joins TRBV20-1 to TRBJ2-7; D ambiguous. CDR3 size: 13 residues. Germline lookup yields CDR1 DFQATT and CDR2 SNEGSKA (reference sequence). The ends were cut back, 6 bases at V and 2 bases at J, with 14 bases in the middle. In DNA, the CDR3 is TGCAGTGCCACCGACACAAACGCCTACGAGCAGTACTTC. This translates into CSATDTNAYEQYF.

The V call is TRBV9, the J call TRBJ1-1, with a possible D match to TRBD1 (6 bases). This CDR3 contains 15 residues. CDR1 is SGDLS and CDR2 is YYNGEE in the germline V gene. V was trimmed by 0 bases and J by 6 bases, leaving 15 bases between them. CDR3 amino acids: CASSVVDSYRAEAFF. DNA for the CDR3: TGTGCCAGCAGCGTAGTGGACAGTTATCGGGCTGAAGCTTTCTTT. The full variable domain, completed using reference TRBV9 and TRBJ1-1, is DSGVTQTPKHLITATGQRVTLRCSPRSGDLSVYWYQQSLDQGLQFLIQYYNGEERAKGNILERFSAQQFPDLHSELNLSSLELGDSALYFCASSVVDSYRAEAFFGQGTRLTVV.

This clonotype was recorded a few times. The chain has TRBV7-9 and TRBJ2-7; 8 bases are a match to TRBD1. The CDR3 is made up of 15 amino acids. Trimming at V came to 5 bases and at J to 2 bases, leaving 8 bases not matched to a gene. The germline V gene has CDR1 SEHNR and CDR2 FQNEAQ (reference sequence). Here the CDR3 DNA reads TGTGCCAGCAGCCCAGTGGACAGGGCTACCTACGAGCAGTACTTC. Residues: CASSPVDRATYEQYF.